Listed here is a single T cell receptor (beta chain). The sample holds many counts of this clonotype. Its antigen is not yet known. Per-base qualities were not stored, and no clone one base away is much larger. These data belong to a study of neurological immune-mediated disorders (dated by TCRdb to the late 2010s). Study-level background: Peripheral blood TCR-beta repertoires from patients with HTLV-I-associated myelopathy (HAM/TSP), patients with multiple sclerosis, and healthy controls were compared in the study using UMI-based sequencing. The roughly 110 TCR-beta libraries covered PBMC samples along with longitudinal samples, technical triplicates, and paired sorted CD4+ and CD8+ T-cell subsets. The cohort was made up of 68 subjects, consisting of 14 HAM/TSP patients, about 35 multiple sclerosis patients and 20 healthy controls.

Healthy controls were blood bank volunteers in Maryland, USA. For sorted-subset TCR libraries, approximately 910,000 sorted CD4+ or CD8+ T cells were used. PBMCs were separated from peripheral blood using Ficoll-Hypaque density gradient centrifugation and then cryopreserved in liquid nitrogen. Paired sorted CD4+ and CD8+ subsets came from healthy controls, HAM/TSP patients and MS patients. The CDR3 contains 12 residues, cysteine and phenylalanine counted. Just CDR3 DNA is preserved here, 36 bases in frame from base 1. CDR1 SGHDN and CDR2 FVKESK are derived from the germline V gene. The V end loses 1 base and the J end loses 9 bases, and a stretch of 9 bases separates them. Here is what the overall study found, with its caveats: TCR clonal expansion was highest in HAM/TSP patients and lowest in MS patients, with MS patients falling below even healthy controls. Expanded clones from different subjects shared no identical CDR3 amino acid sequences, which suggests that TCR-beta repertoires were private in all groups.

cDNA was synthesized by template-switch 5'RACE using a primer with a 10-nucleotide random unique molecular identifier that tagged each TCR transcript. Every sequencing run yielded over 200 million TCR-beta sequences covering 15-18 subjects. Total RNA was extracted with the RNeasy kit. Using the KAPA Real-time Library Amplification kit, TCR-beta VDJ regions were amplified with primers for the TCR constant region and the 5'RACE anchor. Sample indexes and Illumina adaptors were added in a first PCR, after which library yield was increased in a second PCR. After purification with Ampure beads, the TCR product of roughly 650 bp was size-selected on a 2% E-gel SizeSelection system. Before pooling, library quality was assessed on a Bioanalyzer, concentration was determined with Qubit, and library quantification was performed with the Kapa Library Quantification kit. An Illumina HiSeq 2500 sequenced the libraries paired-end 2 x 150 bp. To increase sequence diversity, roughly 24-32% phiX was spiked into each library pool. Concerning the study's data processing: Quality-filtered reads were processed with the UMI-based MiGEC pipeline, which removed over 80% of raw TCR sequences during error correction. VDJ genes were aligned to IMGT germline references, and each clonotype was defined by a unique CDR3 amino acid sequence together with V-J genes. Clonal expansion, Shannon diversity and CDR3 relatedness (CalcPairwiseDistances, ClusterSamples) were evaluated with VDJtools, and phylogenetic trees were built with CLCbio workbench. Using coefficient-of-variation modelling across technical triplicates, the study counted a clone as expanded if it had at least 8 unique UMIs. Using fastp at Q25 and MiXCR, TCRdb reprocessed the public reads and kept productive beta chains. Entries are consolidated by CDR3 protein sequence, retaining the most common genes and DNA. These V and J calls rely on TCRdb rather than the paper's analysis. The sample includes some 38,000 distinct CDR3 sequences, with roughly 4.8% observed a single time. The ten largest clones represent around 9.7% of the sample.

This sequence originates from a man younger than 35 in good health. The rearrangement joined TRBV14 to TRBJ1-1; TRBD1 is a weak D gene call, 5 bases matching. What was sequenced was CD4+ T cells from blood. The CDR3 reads CASSQVPGKAFF. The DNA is TGTGCCAGCAGCCAAGTTCCAGGGAAAGCTTTCTTT.